This TCR beta chain originates from a study of T cell responses to AZD1222 COVID-19 vaccine. Repertoires were generated with immunoSEQ multiplex PCR, while TCRdb's copy carries only in-frame clones and drops some. The sample lists tens of thousands of clones, 90% occurring once. The source material was peripheral blood, sampled 28 days after the second AZD1222 dose. The sequence derives from an adult who received the AZD1222 COVID-19 vaccine.

CDR3 DNA sequence: TGTGCCAGCAGCGTAGTAGGGCCTGTCCACTATGGCTACACCTTC. Translation gives CASSVVGPVHYGYTF. The rearrangement uses TRBV9 and TRBJ1-2; D not resolved. Per the germline V gene, CDR1 is SGDLS and CDR2 is YYNGEE. Trimming left V 0 bases short and J 3 bases short, with 12 bases between. The CDR3 is 15 amino acids.